This T cell receptor beta chain was sequenced in a study of T cells after yellow fever vaccination. General study points: The study found a weaker secondary response that peaked faster, day 5 versus 15.

They built TCR cDNA with 5'RACE template switching, a step that put in a universal primer site and UMIs. TCRdb re-called the 5' RACE reads through MiXCR, storing one row per CDR3 protein. The repertoire holds about 74,000 distinct CDR3 sequences, with more than 5.5% as singletons. The table lists this clonotype with a few counts. Antigen: not known. Trimming stripped 3 bases from V and 0 bases from J, with 10 bases between. CDR1 is SQVTM and CDR2 is ANQGSEA in the germline V gene. The CDR3 is made up of 14 amino acids. V and J are TRBV29-1 and TRBJ2-3, with a possible D match to TRBD1 (6 bases). Sequencing used CD8+ T cells sorted from PBMCs, obtained 4 to 5 days after the first yellow fever vaccination. The TCR originated in a man aged 18 to 29 who received the YFV17D yellow fever vaccine. The CDR3 reads CSVDNRASTDTQYF. The CDR3 bases are TGCAGCGTTGATAACAGGGCTAGCACAGATACGCAGTATTTT.